The 15 T cell receptor beta chains reported below all come from one sample, sequenced in a study of PD-1 blockade in classical Hodgkin lymphoma. Specified time point: cycle 4 day 1 (C4D1), after about 6 weeks of nivolumab. In every patient, relapse followed autologous stem cell transplantation, while exposure to brentuximab vedotin differed. Using immunoSEQ multiplex PCR, the repertoire was profiled, and TCRdb retains in-frame clones only, with some absent. The table has some 96,000 clones, 93% seen once. The sequencing used peripheral blood mononuclear cells (PBMCs), collected before the fourth cycle of nivolumab. All receptors come from a human donor with classical Hodgkin lymphoma.

CDR3 nucleotide sequence: TGTGCCTGGACTATGGGGACAACAATCGAAGCTTTCTTT. This codes for CAWTMGTTIEAFF. The chain is built from TRBV30 and TRBJ1-1, with a weak D call TRBD1 (6 bases). Germline V CDR1 and CDR2: GTSNPN, SVGIG (reference sequence). The CDR3 runs to 13 residues. The V end was cut by 4 bases, the J end by 8 bases, with 17 bases between.

The J gene is TRBJ1-2, the V gene TRBV19; 7 bases align to TRBD1. Germline V CDR1 and CDR2: LNHDA, SQIVND (reference sequence). The CDR3 sequence is 16 residues long. V shed 3 bases and J 4 bases; nucleotides not matched to a gene: 11. CDR3 DNA: TGTGCCAGTAGTATGGAGGGGACAGCGCGGGCCTATGGCTACACCTTC. Protein sequence: CASSMEGTARAYGYTF.

The chain is built from TRBV4-1 and TRBJ2-7; weak D call: TRBD1 (6 bases). Between the trimmed V and J ends, which lost 2 bases and 1 base, there was a span of 6 bases. There are 13 residues in the CDR3. Germline CDR1 reads MGHRA; CDR2 reads YSYEKL. CDR3 nucleotides: TGCGCCAGCAGCCAAACAGGGTCCTACGAGCAGTACTTC. Translation gives CASSQTGSYEQYF.

The genes are TRBV6-1 and TRBJ1-5; D not resolved. Trimming stripped 2 bases from V and 5 bases from J, with 10 bases between. Germline CDR1 is MNHNS and CDR2 is SASEGT. This CDR3 is 14 amino acids long. In DNA, the CDR3 is TGTGCCAGCAGTGAATCCCTCGGGTATCAGCCCCAGCATTTT. This encodes CASSESLGYQPQHF.

V is TRBV5-4 and J is TRBJ1-2, with a tentative D call TRBD1 (5 bases). The CDR3 has 14 amino acids. The V gene's germline CDR1 is SGHNT and CDR2 YYREEE (reference sequence). Trimming took off 3 bases at V and 3 bases at J, with 12 bases between the two ends. Here the CDR3 DNA reads TGTGCCAGCAGCTCTGGGGCCGGTGACTATGGCTACACCTTC. This translates into CASSSGAGDYGYTF.

V and J are TRBV19 and TRBJ2-1, with 7 bases that match TRBD2. Germline CDR1 LNHDA, CDR2 SQIVND (reference sequence). V lost 2 bases, J lost 2 bases, and 6 bases stayed unmatched. The CDR3 is 16 amino acids. Here the CDR3 DNA reads TGTGCCAGTAGTATACCCGGGAGGCTCACCTACAATGAGCAGTTCTTC. Translation gives CASSIPGRLTYNEQFF.

The table lists this clone with a few counts. The chain joins TRBV19 to TRBJ1-1, with D unresolved. With 3 bases removed from V and 1 base from J, the gap between germline ends came to 6 bases. The CDR3 spans 13 residues. Germline CDR1 is LNHDA and CDR2 is SQIVND (reference sequence). The CDR3 sequence is CASSINKNTEAFF. The CDR3 bases are TGTGCCAGTAGTATCAATAAGAACACTGAAGCTTTCTTT. The variable domain in full, completed from reference TRBV19 and TRBJ1-1, reads DGGITQSPKYLFRKEGQNVTLSCEQNLNHDAMYWYRQDPGQGLRLIYYSQIVNDFQKGDIAEGYSVSREKKESFPLTVTSAQKNPTAFYLCASSINKNTEAFFGQGTRLTVV.

The chain joins TRBV18 to TRBJ2-7; D call uncertain. This CDR3 has 13 residues. V lost 3 bases to trimming and J lost 4 bases, with 10 bases between them. Germline-derived CDR1 and CDR2 are KGHSH and LQKENI. CDR3: CASSPSPVYEQYF. CDR3 DNA: TGTGCCAGCTCACCGTCGCCCGTTTACGAGCAGTACTTC.

The chain links TRBV28 to TRBJ2-3; D is undetermined. V lost 5 bases and J 5 bases, leaving 8 bases between the germline ends. The CDR3 loop spans 12 amino acids. Germline V CDR1 and CDR2: MDHEN, SYDVKM. The DNA for the CDR3 is TGTGCCAGCAGTCTGGTAATAGATACGCAGTATTTT. Protein: CASSLVIDTQYF.

This clone was picked up a small number of times. The chain has TRBV10-2 and TRBJ2-1; a possible D gene is TRBD1 (5 bases). Trimming took off 2 bases at V and 14 bases at J, with 13 bases between the two ends. This CDR3 has 12 amino acids. CDR1 and CDR2 from the germline V gene are WSHSY and SAAADI. CDR3 DNA: TGCGCCAGCAGTGAGCTCCGACAGCCTGAGTTCTTC. Protein sequence: CASSELRQPEFF.

This sequence joins TRBV5-1 and TRBJ1-6, with 9 bases lining up with TRBD1. Trimming took 0 bases from V and 7 from J; bases not matched to a gene: 8. Per germline, CDR1 SGHRS and CDR2 YFSETQ. This CDR3 has 17 residues. Here the CDR3 DNA reads TGCGCCAGCAGCTTGGAAGAACAGGGGGCGTTGAATTCACCCCTCCACTTT. Residues: CASSLEEQGALNSPLHF.

This chain joins TRBV18 and TRBJ2-3; the match to TRBD1 covers 8 bases. The CDR3 spans 15 residues. Germline V gives CDR1 KGHSH, CDR2 LQKENI. Trimming took 6 bases from V and 4 from J; bases not matched to a gene: 9. CDR3 in amino acids: CASSPETGAADTQYF. In DNA form, the CDR3 reads TGTGCCAGCTCCCCAGAGACAGGGGCCGCAGATACGCAGTATTTT.

The CDR3 region is CASSRNQETQYF. The CDR3 DNA sequence: TGTGCCAGCAGCCGCAACCAAGAGACCCAGTACTTC. The chain links TRBV27 to TRBJ2-5, with no clear D. This CDR3 is built from 12 residues. Germline V gives CDR1 MNHEY, CDR2 SMNVEV (reference sequence). Trimming left V 6 bases short and J 0 bases short, with 5 bases between.

This chain uses TRBV25-1 with TRBJ1-4; the D gene is possibly TRBD1 (5 bases). Trimming took off 3 bases at V and 7 bases at J, with 15 bases between the two ends. Germline V gene sequence: CDR1 MGHDK, CDR2 SYGVNS. The CDR3 consists of 15 residues. CDR3 in amino acids: CASSDARGESEKLFF. The CDR3 region has the DNA TGTGCCAGCAGTGATGCCCGGGGGGAAAGTGAAAAACTGTTTTTT.

The chain is built from TRBV6-6 and TRBJ1-3; D may be TRBD1 (5 bases). V was pared by 2 bases and J by 2 bases, with 7 bases between. The CDR3 consists of 14 residues. Germline CDR1 reads MNHNY; CDR2 reads SVGAGI (reference sequence). For the CDR3, the DNA is TGTGCCAGCAGTTACCGGGGACCTGGAAACACCATATATTTT. Translation: CASSYRGPGNTIYF.